This TCR beta chain was captured by sequencing in a study of blood T cell repertoires in COVID-19. The overall study: The samples span acute and convalescent COVID-19 from the United States, Italy and Spain. The cDNA or gDNA used as material had been derived from T cells, B-cell-depleted T cells, or PBMCs.

In the original processing: Reference gene primer amplification yielded estimated nucleated cell counts. Here immunoSEQ multiplex PCR was the method, and the copy in TCRdb shows in-frame clones only, minus some. Clone size and the V and J calls come from that table; the DNA yielded D and trimming. The data contain about 180,000 clones, over 75% of them singletons. Followed over time, Seattle patients had been enrolled while infection was active. V shed 6 bases, J shed 7 bases, and the junction held 9 bases outside the gene matches. Germline CDR1 and CDR2: MDHEN and SYDVKM. The CDR3 is made up of 17 amino acids.

The chain carries TRBV28 and TRBJ2-2, with TRBD2 matching over 15 bases. The receptor comes from a person aged 65 to 85 with COVID-19, enrolled during active disease. Sample: peripheral blood. CDR3: CASRPRTSGRVDGELFF. The CDR3, as DNA: TGTGCCAGCAGACCCCGGACTAGCGGGAGGGTTGACGGGGAGCTGTTTTTT. Filled out from reference TRBV28 and TRBJ2-2, the complete variable domain reads DVKVTQSSRYLVKRTGEKVFLECVQDMDHENMFWYRQDPGLGLRLIYFSYDVKMKEKGDIPEGYSVSREKKERFSLILESASTNQTSMYLCASRPRTSGRVDGELFFGEGSRLTVL.